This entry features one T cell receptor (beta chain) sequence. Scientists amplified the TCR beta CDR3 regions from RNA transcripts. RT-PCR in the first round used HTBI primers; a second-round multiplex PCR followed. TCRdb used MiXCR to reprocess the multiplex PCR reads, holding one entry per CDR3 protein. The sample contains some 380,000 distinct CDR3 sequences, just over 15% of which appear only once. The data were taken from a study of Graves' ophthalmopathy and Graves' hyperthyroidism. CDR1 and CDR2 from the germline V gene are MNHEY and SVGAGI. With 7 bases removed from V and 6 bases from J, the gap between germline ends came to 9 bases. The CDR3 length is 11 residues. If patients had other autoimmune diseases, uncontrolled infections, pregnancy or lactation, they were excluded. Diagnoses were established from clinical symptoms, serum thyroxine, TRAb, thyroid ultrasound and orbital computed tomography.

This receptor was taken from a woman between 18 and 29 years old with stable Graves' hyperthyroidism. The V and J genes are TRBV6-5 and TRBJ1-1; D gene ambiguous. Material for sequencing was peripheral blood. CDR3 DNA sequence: TGTGCCAGCATTAGAGTCGCTGAAGCTTTCTTT. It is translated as CASIRVAEAFF.